The 2 T cell receptor beta chains below were found in one sample sequenced in a study of cytomegalovirus exposure and HLA in healthy donors. Use of 60 Vbeta and 13 Jbeta primers characterized the PCR. Assay: immunoSEQ multiplex PCR; the TCRdb copy retains only in-frame clones and omits some. Of 160,000 or so clones in the sample, roughly 88% were seen once. The sequenced sample consisted of PBMCs. These TCRs come from a woman younger than 35 in good health and CMV-seronegative.

The V gene is TRBV6-1, the J gene TRBJ1-2, with D possibly matching TRBD1 (5 bases). V was clipped by 3 bases and J by 4 bases, with 21 bases between them. This CDR3 region has 17 residues. Germline V gene data show CDR1 as MNHNS and CDR2 as SASEGT. CDR3 sequence (DNA): TGTGCCAGCAGTGAGGGGATCGTCGGGGGTTTAACCTATGGCTACACCTTC. This encodes CASSEGIVGGLTYGYTF.

The chain carries TRBV12-2 and TRBJ1-1; the D call in the table, TRBD1, was not verified against the DNA. TRBV12-2 is flagged as a pseudogene. The CDR3 is 17 residues long. The CDR3 sequence: CASRLRGQGIGNTEAFF. The CDR3 bases are TGTGCAAGTCGCTTACGCGGACAGGGCATTGGGAACACTGAAGCTTTCTTT.